This TCR beta chain was recovered during a study of blood T cell repertoires in COVID-19. Cohort assignment relied on participant-reported clinical history. This clone was counted only a few times. Method: immunoSEQ multiplex PCR; TCRdb's copy keeps in-frame clones and lacks some. Here the sample spans under 250,000 clones, 80% to 90% being singletons. J gave up 7 bases and V 1 base, and 14 bases lay outside the gene matches. The CDR3 runs to 17 residues. The germline gives CDR1 GTSNPN, CDR2 SVGIG (reference sequence). The rearrangement uses TRBV30 and TRBJ2-7; TRBD2 aligns across 12 bases. Specimen: PBMCs or T cells enriched from blood (not recorded which). The receptor comes from a woman between 18 and 29 years old in a cohort exposed to, infected with or recovered from COVID-19 (not recorded which). CDR3 sequence: CAWSDLPSGRARREQYF. The CDR3 region has the DNA TGTGCCTGGAGTGATCTCCCTAGCGGGAGGGCCAGGAGGGAGCAGTACTTC.